What follows are 11 T cell receptor beta chains derived from one specimen sequenced in a study of CD8+ T cells in alopecia areata. RNA extraction was followed by reverse transcription into cDNA, which acted as the sequencing template. The assay was immunoSEQ multiplex PCR, and TCRdb's table has in-frame clones only and misses some. The table lists 200,000 to 250,000 clones, 57% of them singletons. The sequencing used CD4+ T cells sorted from blood, collected at week 0. All receptors come from a human donor with alopecia areata.

This clone was detected a few times. This chain connects TRBV29-1 to TRBJ2-3; D call uncertain. The CDR3 is made up of 11 amino acids. The germline V gene encodes CDR1 SQVTM and CDR2 ANQGSEA. V was shortened by 8 bases and J by 1 base, with 7 bases between the two germline ends. CDR3 nucleotide sequence: TGCAGCCTTCAAGGCACAGATACGCAGTATTTT. As protein: CSLQGTDTQYF.

The rearrangement links TRBV6-5 to TRBJ2-1; D is undetermined. CDR3 length: 13 residues. Trimming left V 11 bases short and J 0 bases short, with 11 bases between. The germline V gene encodes CDR1 MNHEY and CDR2 SVGAGI. The DNA of the CDR3 is TGTGCCGCCAAAGGGCTCTCCTACAATGAGCAGTTCTTC. Translating it yields CAAKGLSYNEQFF.

The rearrangement links TRBV25-1 to TRBJ1-2; 7 bases align to TRBD1. The germline CDR1 and CDR2 sequences are MGHDK and SYGVNS. V was clipped by 3 bases and J by 10 bases; unmatched bases: 17. The CDR3 length is 16 residues. The chain's CDR3 is CASSDSPVRDRQIYTF. CDR3 sequence (DNA): TGTGCCAGCAGTGACTCCCCTGTGCGGGACAGACAAATCTACACCTTC.

This rearrangement joins TRBV30 to TRBJ2-1; D might be TRBD1 (6 bases). Deletions cut 2 bases from V and 7 bases from J, with 18 bases between. This CDR3 has 15 amino acids. Germline V gene data show CDR1 as GTSNPN and CDR2 as SVGIG (reference sequence). This CDR3 reads CAWSITGQGLNEQFF. The CDR3 DNA follows: TGTGCCTGGAGTATTACTGGGCAGGGGTTAAATGAGCAGTTCTTC. Using reference TRBV30 and TRBJ2-1 for the parts outside the CDR3, the full variable domain is SQTIHQWPATLVQPVGSPLSLECTVEGTSNPNLYWYRQAAGRGLQLLFYSVGIGQISSEVPQNLSASRPQDRQFILSSKKLLLSDSGFYLCAWSITGQGLNEQFFGPGTRLTVL.

The V call is TRBV7-9, the J call TRBJ1-4; 7 bases match TRBD1. J was trimmed by 5 bases and V by 5 bases; bases with no gene match: 11. The germline CDR1 and CDR2 sequences are SEHNR and FQNEAQ (reference sequence). The CDR3 runs 16 residues. The CDR3 coding sequence is TGTGCCAGCAGCAAACGATTGAGGGGGCGGAATGAAAAACTGTTTTTT. Translation: CASSKRLRGRNEKLFF.

This sequence joins TRBV6-6 and TRBJ1-1; 7 nucleotides align to TRBD1. The CDR3 consists of 12 residues. Per germline, CDR1 MNHNY and CDR2 SVGAGI (reference sequence). The V segment lost 11 bases and the J segment 5 bases; nucleotides outside the gene matches: 8. CDR3 loop: CAAQAQGTEAFF. The CDR3 nucleotides read TGTGCCGCGCAAGCACAGGGGACTGAAGCTTTCTTT.

The gene calls are TRBV15 and TRBJ2-2; 10 bases are shared with TRBD1. Germline CDR1 LNHNV, CDR2 YYDKDF (reference sequence). Germline trimming cut 0 bases from V and 5 bases from J; bases unmatched to any gene: 3. The CDR3 runs to 16 residues. CDR3 sequence (DNA): TGTGCCACCAGCAGAGACCGGGACAGGGGAACCGGGGAGCTGTTTTTT. Its protein is CATSRDRDRGTGELFF.

Worth noting for this clone: Relative to the germline gene, one junction end is altered; a read error may explain this. The V and J genes are TRBV7-9 and TRBJ2-1; 10 positions agree with TRBD2. The CDR3 is 15 residues long. Germline V gene data show CDR1 as SEHNR and CDR2 as FQNEAQ (reference sequence). The CDR3: CASSIAGGGYNEQFF. Here the CDR3 DNA reads TGTGCCAGCAGCATAGCGGGAGGAGGGTACAATGAGCAGTTCTTC.

The chain carries TRBV6-6 and TRBJ2-6; weak D call: TRBD1 (5 bases). This CDR3 comprises 16 residues. The germline V gene encodes CDR1 MNHNY and CDR2 SVGAGI (reference sequence). Deletions cut 5 bases from V and 1 base from J, with 12 bases between. The CDR3 nucleotides read TGTGCCAGCAGTCGACAGACTCAATCTGGGGCCAACGTCCTGACTTTC. Amino acid sequence: CASSRQTQSGANVLTF.

The chain uses TRBV15 and TRBJ2-2; D call uncertain. The V gene's germline CDR1 is LNHNV and CDR2 YYDKDF (reference sequence). This CDR3 is built from 13 residues. Trimming took off 0 bases at V and 6 bases at J, with 5 bases between the two ends. The CDR3 DNA follows: TGTGCCACCAGCAGAGATCTGGCCGGGGAGCTGTTTTTT. This codes for CATSRDLAGELFF. The full variable domain, completed using reference TRBV15 and TRBJ2-2, is DAMVIQNPRYQVTQFGKPVTLSCSQTLNHNVMYWYQQKSSQAPKLLFHYYDKDFNNEADTPDNFQSRRPNTSFCFLDIRSPGLGDTAMYLCATSRDLAGELFFGEGSRLTVL.

The J gene is TRBJ2-2, the V gene TRBV7-9; no definite D call. CDR1 and CDR2 from the germline V gene are SEHNR and FQNEAQ (reference sequence). Trimming shortened V by 4 bases and J by 1 base, and 10 bases separated the two germline ends. The CDR3 has 15 residues. CDR3 coding DNA: TGTGCCAGCAGCTACGTCCAAGAGAACACCGGGGAGCTGTTTTTT. Translating it yields CASSYVQENTGELFF.